A selection of T cell receptor beta chains follows, all from one sample in a study of T cells after yellow fever vaccination. Using its own MiXCR run on the 5' RACE reads, TCRdb lists one record per CDR3 protein. Here the sample spans about 330,000 distinct CDR3 sequences, about 4% being singletons. The sequenced sample was PBMCs, obtained 5 days after the yellow fever booster vaccination. These receptor sequences come from a man aged 18 to 29 who received the YFV17D yellow fever vaccine. The conserved cysteine and the conserved F or W are not part of the CDR3 here. The order of the fields is J gene, V gene, CDR3 protein.

>TRBJ2-3|TRBV7-3
ASSFRGSADTQY
>TRBJ2-2|TRBV5-1
ASSLARGQGLRNTGELF
>TRBJ1-1|TRBV10-3
AMSPGSNTEAF
>TRBJ2-5|TRBV12-3/TRBV12-4
ASTPSGGETQY
>TRBJ2-1|TRBV12-3/TRBV12-4
ASSFIRVDEQF
>TRBJ2-1|TRBV6-1
ASTYRGSDEQF
>TRBJ2-1|TRBV12-3/TRBV12-4
ASSSGTGGWNEQF
>TRBJ1-6|TRBV4-2
ASRQGGSPLH
>TRBJ2-2|TRBV6-2/TRBV6-3
AIHGGKNTGELF
>TRBJ2-3|TRBV5-4
ASSLPRPEDTQY
>TRBJ2-7|TRBV18
ASSTTGGRGEQY